The rows below give T cell receptor beta chains drawn from one sample of a study of cytomegalovirus exposure and HLA in healthy donors. Sequencing was performed with immunoSEQ multiplex PCR; in TCRdb, only in-frame clones are kept and a portion is missing. The sample consists of about 190,000 clones, over 60% of them appearing once. Input material: PBMCs. The receptors shown here come from a woman in her twenties or thirties in good health and CMV-seropositive. Each CDR3 is given without its conserved first and last residue.

len: 14
v_gene: TRBV5-6
CDR3aa: ASSLVDRGGINEQY

len: 11
v_gene: TRBV11-1
CDR3aa: ASSLNRPYEQY

len: 13
v_gene: TRBV4-1
CDR3aa: ASSQVEGYLNTIY

len: 14
v_gene: TRBV18
CDR3aa: ASSGAGGAGPDTQY

len: 12
v_gene: TRBV7-3
CDR3aa: ASSRTGMNTEAF

len: 14
v_gene: TRBV7-8
CDR3aa: ASSPEAGLAQETQY

len: 11
v_gene: TRBV7-3
CDR3aa: ASSSGVTNEQF

len: 11
v_gene: TRBV10-3
CDR3aa: ASRDSRNSPLH

len: 13
v_gene: TRBV27
CDR3aa: ASSLAGQGAFEQF

len: 11
v_gene: TRBV2
CDR3aa: ASSAELREKLF

len: 11
v_gene: TRBV7-3
CDR3aa: ASSQSTGSEQY

len: 14
v_gene: TRBV27
CDR3aa: ASSPMGQGASSPLH

len: 14
v_gene: TRBV18
CDR3aa: ASSPLDRGRGYGYT

len: 13
v_gene: TRBV7-6
CDR3aa: ASSLGSGVGNTIY

len: 15
v_gene: TRBV7-2
CDR3aa: ASSLAIRGTSGNTIY

len: 14
v_gene: TRBV7-2
CDR3aa: ASSMLAGGIYNEQF

len: 14
v_gene: TRBV2
CDR3aa: ASSGYGTGGSQPQH

len: 10
v_gene: TRBV2
CDR3aa: ASSSTRVEQF

len: 11
v_gene: TRBV10-3
CDR3aa: ATERAPGETQY

len: 10
v_gene: TRBV18
CDR3aa: ASSVSNYGYT

len: 16
v_gene: TRBV5-1
CDR3aa: ASSLLLAGALLGNEQF

len: 15
v_gene: TRBV5-1
CDR3aa: ASSPGLVAGGPSEQF

len: 10
v_gene: TRBV7-2
CDR3aa: ASSLNGYEQY

len: 15
v_gene: TRBV7-2
CDR3aa: ASSSRTSGGHSYEQY

len: 12
v_gene: TRBV6-1
CDR3aa: ASSESVDPDTQY

len: 12
v_gene: TRBV9
CDR3aa: ASSVGRSNTEAF

len: 14
v_gene: TRBV2
CDR3aa: ASRPPRGSSGNTIY

len: 12
v_gene: TRBV6-6
CDR3aa: ASSAGVRYNEQF

len: 12
v_gene: TRBV28
CDR3aa: ASSLGTARTEAF

len: 12
v_gene: TRBV28
CDR3aa: ASGMTPRGNEQF

len: 11
v_gene: TRBV2
CDR3aa: ASRGGNAYEQY

len: 13
v_gene: TRBV6-5
CDR3aa: ASSYRGSPYNEQF

len: 14
v_gene: TRBV19
CDR3aa: ASSISGTSGEETQY